The 13 T cell receptor beta chains below come from one sample, sequenced in a study of identical twins. Each CDR3 protein is one row after TCRdb ran MiXCR on the 5' RACE reads. The sample holds roughly 710,000 distinct CDR3 sequences, roughly 6% seen once. The sample consisted of naive T cells sorted from blood. The receptors shown here come from a man younger than 30 in good health.

V and J are TRBV7-2 and TRBJ1-6; D uncertain. CDR3 size: 13 residues. Trimming removed 5 bases at V and 8 bases at J, with 10 bases between. Looked up from germline, CDR1 is SGHTA and CDR2 is FQGNSA. Written as DNA, the CDR3 is TGTGCCAGCAGCGACGGTGGATATTCACCCCTCCACTTT. Translation gives CASSDGGYSPLHF.

In its sample, this clonotype was seen many times. The rearrangement uses TRBV12-3 or TRBV12-4 and TRBJ1-1; D is unclear. The CDR3 loop spans 12 amino acids. V gave up 3 bases and J gave up 11 bases, with 13 bases separating them. The DNA of the CDR3 is TGTGCCAGCAGTTTTCAAGTCGTGGAGGCTTTCTTT. This gives the protein CASSFQVVEAFF.

This clonotype was detected a few times. The rearrangement links TRBV6-2 or TRBV6-3 to TRBJ2-1; 7 bases fit TRBD2. CDR3 length equals 14 residues. The germline CDR1 and CDR2 sequences are MNHEY and SVGEGT. Trimming took 10 bases from V and 4 from J; bases not matched to a gene: 10. The CDR3 reads CATLRSGGYNEQFF. CDR3 DNA: TGTGCCACTTTGAGGTCGGGAGGTTACAATGAGCAGTTCTTC.

This clonotype was seen ten or more times. In nucleotides, the CDR3 is TGCAGTGCTAGCGGGAGAACGGTCAATGAGCAGTTCTTC. This sequence encodes CSASGRTVNEQFF. The V gene is TRBV20-1, the J gene TRBJ2-1; possibly TRBD2 for D (6 bases). The length of the CDR3 is 13 residues. The ends were cut back, 3 bases at V and 6 bases at J, with 12 bases in the middle. Germline V lookup: CDR1 DFQATT, CDR2 SNEGSKA (reference sequence).

This clonotype was seen at least ten times. V gene TRBV27 combines with J gene TRBJ2-1, with TRBD2 identical over 12 bases. V lost 7 bases to trimming and J lost 3 bases; unmatched junction nucleotides: 7. Germline assignment: CDR1 MNHEY and CDR2 SMNVEV (reference sequence). The CDR3 consists of 16 residues. Here the CDR3 reads CASKTTSGRFYNEQFF. The CDR3 DNA sequence: TGTGCCAGCAAAACAACTAGCGGGAGGTTCTACAATGAGCAGTTCTTC.

This clonotype occurred many times. The rearrangement links TRBV5-6 to TRBJ2-1; 10 bases agree with TRBD2. Per the germline V gene, CDR1 is SGHDT and CDR2 is YYEEEE. CDR3 length: 16 residues. V lost 2 bases to trimming and J lost 6 bases; unmatched junction nucleotides: 8. In DNA, the CDR3 is TGTGCCAGCAGCTTCCGGTTTCTAGCGGGAGCCAATGAGCAGTTCTTC. Residues: CASSFRFLAGANEQFF.

This clonotype was counted ten times or more. One end of the junction varies from germline; a read error may be responsible. CDR3 nucleotide sequence: TGTGCCAGCAGCCTAGCGCACTCTGGGGCAGATACGCAGTATTTT. Translating it yields CASSLAHSGADTQYF. V gene TRBV7-9 combines with J gene TRBJ2-3, with D possibly TRBD2 on 6 matching bases. The CDR3 has 15 residues. Germline V gene sequence: CDR1 SEHNR, CDR2 FQNEAQ (reference sequence).

The chain couples TRBV6-2 or TRBV6-3 to TRBJ1-1; D uncertain. This CDR3 has 12 residues. Trimming cost V 8 bases and J 3 bases, with 10 bases left between them. The V gene's germline CDR1 is MNHEY and CDR2 SVGEGT. CDR3 protein: CASGTDYTEAFF. The CDR3 DNA follows: TGTGCCAGCGGAACGGACTACACTGAAGCTTTCTTT.

This clonotype was seen a handful of times. V and J are TRBV7-9 and TRBJ1-1; no clear D. Germline CDR1 reads SEHNR; CDR2 reads FQNEAQ (reference sequence). The CDR3 loop spans 12 amino acids. V lost 4 bases to trimming and J lost 6 bases, with 9 bases between them. The CDR3 nucleotides are TGTGCCAGCAGCTCCATACCACCTGAAGCTTTCTTT. Its translation: CASSSIPPEAFF.

This clonotype was counted many times. Written as DNA, the CDR3 is TGTGCCAGCAGCCCCGGGGCGCTTTACGAGCAGTACTTC. It codes for CASSPGALYEQYF. The rearrangement links TRBV28 to TRBJ2-7, with D possibly being TRBD1 or TRBD2 (5 bases each). The germline gives CDR1 MDHEN, CDR2 SYDVKM. CDR3 length: 13 amino acids. V gave up 6 bases and J gave up 4 bases, with 13 bases separating them.

The chain links TRBV7-6 to TRBJ2-3; 12 positions match TRBD2. The length of the CDR3 is 14 residues. Germline V gene lookup returns CDR1 SGHVS and CDR2 FNYEAQ. The trim removed 5 bases at V and 6 bases at J, leaving 3 bases unmatched. The CDR3 coding sequence is TGTGCCAGCAGCCGACTAGCGGGAGACGATACGCAGTATTTT. It codes for CASSRLAGDDTQYF.

In its sample, this clonotype was seen a few times. CDR3 residues: CASTPQSSTDTQYF. CDR3 coding DNA: TGTGCCAGCACTCCTCAGAGTTCCACAGATACGCAGTATTTT. This chain joins TRBV2 and TRBJ2-3; D is uncertain. The CDR3 consists of 14 residues. The germline V gene encodes CDR1 SNHLY and CDR2 FYNNEI. The germline V and J ends were trimmed by 7 bases and 2 bases, with 13 bases remaining between them.

Many counts were recorded for this clonotype. This chain connects TRBV3-1 to TRBJ2-1, with 9 nucleotides matching TRBD1. The CDR3 runs to 15 residues. The junction had 4 bases not matched to a gene; V was cut back by 4 bases and J by 3 bases. The germline CDR1 and CDR2 sequences are LGHDT and YNNKEL (reference sequence). As DNA, the CDR3 is TGTGCCAGCAGCCCGGGACAGGGATACTACAATGAGCAGTTCTTC. Translating it yields CASSPGQGYYNEQFF.